Shown below are 11 T cell receptor beta chains from a single sample sequenced in a study of CD4 T cells in relation to SARS-CoV-2 and coronaviruses. Before the COVID-19 pandemic, during about 2011-2018, CD4+ T cells were taken from unexposed donors. CD4+ T cells were isolated from the cells after about nine days of culture. Their antigen targets remain unknown. Data came from immunoSEQ multiplex PCR; TCRdb stores just in-frame clones and leaves some out. The data contain 25,000 to 30,000 clones, 70% to 80% of them seen just once; the ten biggest clones take up about 17%. The sample consisted of CD4+ T cells from PBMCs, cultured in vitro. These receptors originate from a human donor in good health.

This clone was seen just once. The CDR3 region is CASSRGQGPYEQYF. Written as DNA, the CDR3 is TGTGCCAGTAGTAGGGGACAGGGACCCTACGAGCAGTACTTC. The V and J genes are TRBV19 and TRBJ2-7; 9 nucleotides match TRBD1. Per germline, CDR1 LNHDA and CDR2 SQIVND (reference sequence). This CDR3 region has 14 residues. V lost 4 bases, J lost 2 bases, and 3 bases stayed unmatched.

The chain couples TRBV25-1 to TRBJ1-4, with a possible D match to TRBD1 (5 bases). Trimming removed 3 bases from V and 8 bases from J, with 13 bases in between. The CDR3 spans 14 residues. Germline V gene sequence: CDR1 MGHDK, CDR2 SYGVNS. This CDR3 reads CASSDPSPGEKLFF. The CDR3 nucleotides are TGTGCCAGCAGTGACCCTAGTCCAGGGGAAAAACTGTTTTTT.

The gene calls are TRBV5-1 and TRBJ2-3; D remains unclear. Germline CDR1 and CDR2: SGHRS and YFSETQ. The CDR3 has 13 residues. V was clipped by 2 bases and J by 3 bases, with 7 bases between them. The CDR3 DNA reads TGCGCCAGCAGCTTCAGGAGTACAGATACGCAGTATTTT. Residues: CASSFRSTDTQYF.

The rearrangement links TRBV3-1 (or the pseudogene TRBV3-2) to TRBJ2-3; 10 nucleotides agree with TRBD2. Germline V gives CDR1 LGHDT, CDR2 YNNKEL (reference sequence). V shed 4 bases and J 3 bases; nucleotides not matched to a gene: 7. The CDR3 totals 16 residues. The CDR3: CASSPLGTSATDTQYF. CDR3 DNA sequence: TGTGCCAGCAGCCCACTCGGGACTAGCGCGACAGATACGCAGTATTTT.

This clone was counted only a few times. The CDR3 loop reads CSAMGRYGYTF. The CDR3 coding sequence is TGCAGTGCTATGGGGAGGTATGGCTACACCTTC. The J gene is TRBJ1-2, the V gene TRBV20-1; no clear D. V was cut by 4 bases and J by 5 bases, with 8 bases left in between. Germline lookup yields CDR1 DFQATT and CDR2 SNEGSKA (reference sequence). This CDR3 spans 11 amino acids.

This chain links TRBV3-1 (or the pseudogene TRBV3-2) with TRBJ2-1; no firm D call. Looked up from germline, CDR1 is LGHDT and CDR2 is YNNKEL (reference sequence). This CDR3 has 14 amino acids. V lost 0 bases and J 12 bases, leaving 15 bases between the germline ends. The CDR3 nucleotides read TGTGCCAGCAGCCAAGAACGTGGGCTAAGTAGGCAGTTCTTC. It codes for CASSQERGLSRQFF.

The chain recombines TRBV7-9 with TRBJ1-4; 9 nucleotides line up with TRBD1. V trimming: 4 bases; J trimming: 8 bases; junction bases outside the gene matches: 8. The CDR3 extends over 15 amino acids. Germline V gene sequence: CDR1 SEHNR, CDR2 FQNEAQ (reference sequence). CDR3 region: CASSSGTGGPEKLFF. CDR3 in DNA: TGTGCCAGCAGCTCGGGTACAGGGGGCCCGGAAAAACTGTTTTTT.

This rearrangement joins TRBV6-5 to TRBJ2-3; D remains unclear. This CDR3 region has 14 residues. Germline V gene data show CDR1 as MNHEY and CDR2 as SVGAGI. V dropped 6 bases and J dropped 5 bases, with 15 bases sitting between them. This chain's CDR3 is CASRGGSYVDTQYF. CDR3 bases: TGTGCCAGCAGGGGCGGATCCTACGTAGATACGCAGTATTTT.

This sequence joins TRBV5-1 and TRBJ2-7; D possibly corresponds to TRBD2 (6 bases). From germline, CDR1 is SGHRS and CDR2 YFSETQ. The CDR3 length is 13 residues. Trimming shortened V by 5 bases and J by 2 bases, and 11 bases separated the two germline ends. In nucleotides, the CDR3 is TGCGCCAGCAGTCGGGAGTTAGCCTACGAGCAGTACTTC. It is translated as CASSRELAYEQYF.

The chain uses TRBV5-8 and TRBJ1-1; 12 bases match TRBD1. The CDR3 has 15 amino acids. Germline V gene lookup returns CDR1 SGHTS and CDR2 YDEGEE. V lost 2 bases to trimming and J lost 7 bases; unmatched junction nucleotides: 6. CDR3: CASSFTGQGAIEAFF. As DNA, the CDR3 is TGTGCCAGCAGCTTCACGGGACAGGGGGCGATTGAAGCTTTCTTT.

V gene TRBV27 combines with J gene TRBJ2-7; TRBD1 aligns across 7 bases. The germline V gene has CDR1 MNHEY and CDR2 SMNVEV (reference sequence). The V segment lost 6 bases and the J segment 3 bases; nucleotides outside the gene matches: 8. The CDR3 sequence is 14 residues long. DNA for the CDR3: TGTGCCAGCAGCGTAACAGGGGTAGTCTACGAGCAGTACTTC. Its translation is CASSVTGVVYEQYF.